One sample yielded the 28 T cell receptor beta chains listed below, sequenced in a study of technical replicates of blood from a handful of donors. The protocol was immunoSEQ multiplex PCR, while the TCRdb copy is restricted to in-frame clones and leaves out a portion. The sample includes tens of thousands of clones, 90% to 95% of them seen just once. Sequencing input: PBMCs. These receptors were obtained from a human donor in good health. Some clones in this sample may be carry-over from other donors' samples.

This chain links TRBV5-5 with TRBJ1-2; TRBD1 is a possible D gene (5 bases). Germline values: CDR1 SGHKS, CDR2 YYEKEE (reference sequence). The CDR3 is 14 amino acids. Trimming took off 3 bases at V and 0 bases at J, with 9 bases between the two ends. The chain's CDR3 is CASSSDSTNYGYTF. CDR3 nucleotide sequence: TGTGCCAGCAGCTCAGACAGTACTAACTATGGCTACACCTTC.

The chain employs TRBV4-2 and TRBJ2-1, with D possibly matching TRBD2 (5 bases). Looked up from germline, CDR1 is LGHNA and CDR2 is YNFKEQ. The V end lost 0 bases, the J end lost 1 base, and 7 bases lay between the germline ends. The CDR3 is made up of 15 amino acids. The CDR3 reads CASSQEWESYNEQFF. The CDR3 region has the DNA TGTGCCAGCAGCCAAGAGTGGGAGTCCTACAATGAGCAGTTCTTC.

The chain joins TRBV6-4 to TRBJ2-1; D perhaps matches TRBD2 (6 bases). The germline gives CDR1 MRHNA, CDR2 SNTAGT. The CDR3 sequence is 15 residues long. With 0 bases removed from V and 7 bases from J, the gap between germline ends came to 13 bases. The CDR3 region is CASSDSTGLDNEQFF. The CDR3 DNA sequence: TGTGCCAGCAGTGACTCGACGGGACTCGATAATGAGCAGTTCTTC.

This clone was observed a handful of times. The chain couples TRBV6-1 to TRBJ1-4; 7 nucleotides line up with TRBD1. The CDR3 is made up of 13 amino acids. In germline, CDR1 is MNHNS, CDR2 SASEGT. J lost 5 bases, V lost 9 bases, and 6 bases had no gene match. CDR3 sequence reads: CASKDRNNEKLFF. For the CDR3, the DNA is TGTGCCAGTAAGGACAGGAACAATGAAAAACTGTTTTTT.

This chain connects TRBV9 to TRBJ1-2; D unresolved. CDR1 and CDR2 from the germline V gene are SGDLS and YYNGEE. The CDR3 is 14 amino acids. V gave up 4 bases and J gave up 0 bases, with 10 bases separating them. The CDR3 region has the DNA TGTGCCAGCAGCACCTATAGCACTAACTATGGCTACACCTTC. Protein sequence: CASSTYSTNYGYTF.

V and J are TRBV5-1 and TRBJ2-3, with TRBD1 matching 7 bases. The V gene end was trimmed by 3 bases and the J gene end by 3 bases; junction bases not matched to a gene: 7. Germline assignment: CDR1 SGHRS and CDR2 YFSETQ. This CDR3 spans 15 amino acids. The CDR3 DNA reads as TGCGCCAGCAGCTCTAACCCGGGACAGACAGATACGCAGTATTTT. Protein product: CASSSNPGQTDTQYF. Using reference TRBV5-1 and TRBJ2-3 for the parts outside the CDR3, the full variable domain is KAGVTQTPRYLIKTRGQQVTLSCSPISGHRSVSWYQQTPGQGLQFLFEYFSETQRNKGNFPGRFSGRQFSNSRSEMNVSTLELGDSALYLCASSSNPGQTDTQYFGPGTRLTVL.

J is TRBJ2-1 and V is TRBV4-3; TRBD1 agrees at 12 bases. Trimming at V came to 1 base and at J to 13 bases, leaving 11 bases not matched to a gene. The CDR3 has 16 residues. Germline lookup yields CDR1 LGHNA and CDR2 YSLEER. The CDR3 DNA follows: TGCGCCAGCAGCCAAGCCGGGACAGGGGGCGCGAACCCACAGTTCTTC. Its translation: CASSQAGTGGANPQFF.

The DNA of the CDR3 is TGTGCCAGCAGTTCTTCCGGACTAAATTACAATGAGCAGTTCTTC. Protein sequence: CASSSSGLNYNEQFF. This sequence joins TRBV6-5 and TRBJ2-1; D possibly corresponds to TRBD2 (6 bases). With 4 bases removed from V and 4 bases from J, the gap between germline ends came to 14 bases. The CDR3 totals 15 residues. Per the germline V gene, CDR1 is MNHEY and CDR2 is SVGAGI.

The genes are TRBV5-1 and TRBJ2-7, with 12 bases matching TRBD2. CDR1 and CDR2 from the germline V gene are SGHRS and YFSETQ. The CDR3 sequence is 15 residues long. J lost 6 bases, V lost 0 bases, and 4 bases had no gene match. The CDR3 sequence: CASSLGLAGVSEQYF. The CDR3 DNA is TGCGCCAGCAGCTTGGGACTAGCGGGAGTCTCCGAGCAGTACTTC.

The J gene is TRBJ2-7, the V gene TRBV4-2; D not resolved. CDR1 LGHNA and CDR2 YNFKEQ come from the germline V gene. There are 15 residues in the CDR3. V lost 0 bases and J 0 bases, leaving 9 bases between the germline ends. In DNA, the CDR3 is TGTGCCAGCAGCCAAGATAAGTACAACTCCTACGAGCAGTACTTC. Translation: CASSQDKYNSYEQYF.

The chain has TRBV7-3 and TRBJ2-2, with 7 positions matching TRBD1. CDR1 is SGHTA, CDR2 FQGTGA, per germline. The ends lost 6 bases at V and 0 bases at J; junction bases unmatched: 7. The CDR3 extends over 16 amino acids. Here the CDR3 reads CASSYRGRANTGELFF. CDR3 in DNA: TGTGCCAGCAGTTACAGGGGACGGGCGAACACCGGGGAGCTGTTTTTT.

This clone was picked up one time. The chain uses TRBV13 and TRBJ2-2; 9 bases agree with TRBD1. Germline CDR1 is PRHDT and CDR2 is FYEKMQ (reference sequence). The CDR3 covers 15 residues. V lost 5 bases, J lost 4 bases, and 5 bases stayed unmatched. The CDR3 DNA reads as TGTGCCAGCAGCAGGACAGGGGTCTTCACCGGGGAGCTGTTTTTT. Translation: CASSRTGVFTGELFF.

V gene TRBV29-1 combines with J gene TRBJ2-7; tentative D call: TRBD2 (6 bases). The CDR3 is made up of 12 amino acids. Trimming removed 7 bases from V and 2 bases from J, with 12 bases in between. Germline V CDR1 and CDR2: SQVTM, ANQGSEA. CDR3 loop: CSAKGGPYEQYF. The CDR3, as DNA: TGCAGCGCTAAAGGAGGGCCCTACGAGCAGTACTTC.

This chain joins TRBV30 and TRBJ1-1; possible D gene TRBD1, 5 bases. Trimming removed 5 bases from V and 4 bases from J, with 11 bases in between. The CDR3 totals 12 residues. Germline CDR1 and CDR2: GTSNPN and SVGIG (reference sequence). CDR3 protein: CAWGRTTTEAFF. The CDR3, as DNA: TGTGCCTGGGGACGGACAACCACTGAAGCTTTCTTT. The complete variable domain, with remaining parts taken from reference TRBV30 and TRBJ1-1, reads SQTIHQWPATLVQPVGSPLSLECTVEGTSNPNLYWYRQAAGRGLQLLFYSVGIGQISSEVPQNLSASRPQDRQFILSSKKLLLSDSGFYLCAWGRTTTEAFFGQGTRLTVV.

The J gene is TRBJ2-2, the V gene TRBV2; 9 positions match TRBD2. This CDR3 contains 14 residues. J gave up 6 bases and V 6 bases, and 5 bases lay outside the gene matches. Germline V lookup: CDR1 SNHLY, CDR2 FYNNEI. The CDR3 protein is CASRVTSGPGELFF. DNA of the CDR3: TGTGCCAGCAGGGTGACTAGCGGTCCCGGGGAGCTGTTTTTT.

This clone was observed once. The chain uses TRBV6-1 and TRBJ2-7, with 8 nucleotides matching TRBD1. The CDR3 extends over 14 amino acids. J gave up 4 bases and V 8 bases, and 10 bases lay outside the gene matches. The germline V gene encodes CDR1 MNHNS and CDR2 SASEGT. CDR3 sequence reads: CASLPDRVTYEQYF. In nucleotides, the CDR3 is TGTGCCAGCCTGCCGGACAGGGTAACGTACGAGCAGTACTTC.

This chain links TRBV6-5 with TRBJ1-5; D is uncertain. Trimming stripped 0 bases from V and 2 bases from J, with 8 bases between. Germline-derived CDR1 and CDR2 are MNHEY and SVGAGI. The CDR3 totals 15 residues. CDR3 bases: TGTGCCAGCAGTTACTCGCGGCGGGGCAATCAGCCCCAGCATTTT. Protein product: CASSYSRRGNQPQHF.

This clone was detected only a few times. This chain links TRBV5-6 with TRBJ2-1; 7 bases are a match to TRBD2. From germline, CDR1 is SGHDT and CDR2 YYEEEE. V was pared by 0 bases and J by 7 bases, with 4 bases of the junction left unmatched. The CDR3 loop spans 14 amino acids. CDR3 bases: TGTGCCAGCAGCTTGGTACGGGGAGGGAATGAGCAGTTCTTC. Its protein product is CASSLVRGGNEQFF.

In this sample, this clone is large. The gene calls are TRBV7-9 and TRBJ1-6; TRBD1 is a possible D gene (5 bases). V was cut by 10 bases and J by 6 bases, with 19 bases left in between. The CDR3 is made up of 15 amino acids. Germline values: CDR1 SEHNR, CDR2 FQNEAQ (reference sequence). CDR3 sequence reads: CATHGPTAINSPLHF. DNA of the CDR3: TGTGCCACCCACGGTCCGACAGCCATTAATTCACCCCTCCACTTT.

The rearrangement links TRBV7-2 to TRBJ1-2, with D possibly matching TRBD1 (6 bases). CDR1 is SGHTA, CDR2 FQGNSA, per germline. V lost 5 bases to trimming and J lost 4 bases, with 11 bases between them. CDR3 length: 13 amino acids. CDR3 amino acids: CASSAGQLYGYTF. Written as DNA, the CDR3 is TGTGCCAGCAGCGCAGGACAGCTCTATGGCTACACCTTC. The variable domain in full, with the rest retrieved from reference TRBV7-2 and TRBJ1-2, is GAGVSQSPSNKVTEKGKDVELRCDPISGHTALYWYRQSLGQGLEFLIYFQGNSAPDKSGLPSDRFSAERTGGSVSTLTIQRTQQEDSAVYLCASSAGQLYGYTFGSGTRLTVV.

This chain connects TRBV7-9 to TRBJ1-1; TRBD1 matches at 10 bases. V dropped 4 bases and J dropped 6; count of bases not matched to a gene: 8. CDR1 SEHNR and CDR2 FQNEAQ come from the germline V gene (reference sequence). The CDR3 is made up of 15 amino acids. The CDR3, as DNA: TGTGCCAGCAGCTACCGGGACAGGGGAGTAGCTGAAGCTTTCTTT. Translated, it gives CASSYRDRGVAEAFF.

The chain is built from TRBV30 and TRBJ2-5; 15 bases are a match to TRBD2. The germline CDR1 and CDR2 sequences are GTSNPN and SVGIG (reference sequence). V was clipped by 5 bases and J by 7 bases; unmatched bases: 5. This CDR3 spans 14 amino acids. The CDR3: CAWGLAGGFGTQYF. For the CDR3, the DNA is TGTGCCTGGGGACTAGCGGGAGGGTTCGGGACCCAGTACTTC.

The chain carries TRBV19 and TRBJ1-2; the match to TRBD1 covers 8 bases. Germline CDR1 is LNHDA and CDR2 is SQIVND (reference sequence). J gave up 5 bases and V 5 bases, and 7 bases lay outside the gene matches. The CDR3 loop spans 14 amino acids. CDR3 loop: CASSDLQGAYGYTF. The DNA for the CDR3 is TGTGCCAGTAGTGACCTCCAGGGGGCGTATGGCTACACCTTC.

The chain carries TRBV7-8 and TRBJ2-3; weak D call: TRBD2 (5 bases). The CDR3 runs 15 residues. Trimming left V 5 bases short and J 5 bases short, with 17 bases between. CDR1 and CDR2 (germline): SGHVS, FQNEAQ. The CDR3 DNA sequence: TGTGCCAGCAGCCCTAGGGCTAGCTTGGGAGATACGCAGTATTTT. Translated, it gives CASSPRASLGDTQYF.

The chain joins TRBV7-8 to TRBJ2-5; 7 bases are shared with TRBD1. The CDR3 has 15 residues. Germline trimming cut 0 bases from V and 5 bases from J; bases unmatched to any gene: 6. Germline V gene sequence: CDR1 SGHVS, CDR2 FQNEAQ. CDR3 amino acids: CASSLAIGGGETQYF. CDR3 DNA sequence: TGTGCCAGCAGCTTAGCTATAGGGGGCGGGGAGACCCAGTACTTC.

CDR3 sequence: CASRDPQGYEQYF. CDR3 DNA sequence: TGTGCCAGCAGAGACCCCCAGGGGTACGAGCAGTACTTC. The chain carries TRBV6-5 and TRBJ2-7; possible D gene TRBD1, 6 bases. CDR1 MNHEY and CDR2 SVGAGI come from the germline V gene. This CDR3 is built from 13 residues. V was trimmed by 6 bases and J by 4 bases, leaving 13 bases between them.

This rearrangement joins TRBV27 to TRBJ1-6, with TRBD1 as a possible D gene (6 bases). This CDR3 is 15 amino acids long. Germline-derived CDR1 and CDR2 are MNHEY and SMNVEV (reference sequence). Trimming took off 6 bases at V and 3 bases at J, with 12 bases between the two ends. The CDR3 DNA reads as TGTGCCAGCAGCAAAACAGGGCTCTATAATTCACCCCTCCACTTT. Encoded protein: CASSKTGLYNSPLHF.

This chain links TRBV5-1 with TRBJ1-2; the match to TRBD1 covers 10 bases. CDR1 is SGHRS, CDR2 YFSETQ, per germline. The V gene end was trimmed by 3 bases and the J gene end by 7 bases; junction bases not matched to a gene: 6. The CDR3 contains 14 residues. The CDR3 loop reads CASSWLGQGPGYTF. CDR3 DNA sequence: TGCGCCAGCAGCTGGCTGGGACAGGGGCCTGGCTACACCTTC.